These T cell receptor beta chains were read from a single sample in a study of control samples from healthy donors and cancer patients. The table came from immunoSEQ multiplex PCR; TCRdb's copy has only in-frame clones and leaves some out. The sample carries roughly 220,000 clones, about 93% recorded once. The sample was blood. These receptors were collected from a man aged 50-59 years in good health. CDR3s include the opening cysteine and the closing phenylalanine or tryptophan. The D gene is left open where the match is weak. Clone size appears in some rows only: once, few, many, or a class for an expanded clone.

V gene	J gene	clone size	CDR3 length	D gene	CDR3 protein	CDR3 DNA
TRBV3-1/TRBV3-2	TRBJ1-2	NA	12	NA	CASSITPDGYTF	TGTGCCAGCAGTATCACTCCGGATGGCTACACCTTC
TRBV5-1	TRBJ2-5	NA	14	TRBD2	CASSQGLAGETQYF	TGCGCCAGCAGCCAAGGACTAGCTGGGGAGACCCAGTACTTC
TRBV7-3	TRBJ2-1	NA	17	TRBD1	CASSTTQGVPAYDEQFF	TGTGCCAGCAGCACGACCCAGGGGGTACCCGCCTATGATGAGCAGTTCTTC
TRBV7-2	TRBJ2-5	NA	15	NA	CASSLHQGPQETQYF	TGTGCCAGCAGCTTACACCAGGGACCCCAAGAGACCCAGTACTTC
TRBV29-1	TRBJ2-5	NA	15	TRBD1	CSVEDFGQGRETQYF	TGCAGCGTTGAAGATTTCGGACAGGGTAGAGAGACCCAGTACTTC
TRBV18	TRBJ1-1	NA	13	NA	CASSTSLNTEAFF	TGTGCCAGCTCAACCAGCCTGAACACTGAAGCTTTCTTT
TRBV19	TRBJ1-6	NA	17	TRBD1	CASSNTDRSSYNSPLHF	TGTGCCAGTAGTAATACGGACAGGAGCTCCTATAATTCACCCCTCCACTTT
TRBV5-1	TRBJ1-5	NA	14	NA	CASSLDPGAQPQHF	TGCGCCAGCAGCTTGGATCCGGGGGCTCAGCCCCAGCATTTT
TRBV5-1	TRBJ2-1	NA	15	NA	CASSLDGQLYNEQFF	TGCGCCAGCAGCTTGGATGGACAATTATACAATGAGCAGTTCTTC
TRBV7-9	TRBJ1-2	NA	14	TRBD1	CASSLGQGEEGYTF	TGTGCCAGCAGCTTAGGACAGGGAGAGGAGGGCTACACCTTC
TRBV21-1	TRBJ2-7	NA	14	NA	CASSTQQNSYEQYF	TGTGCCAGCAGCACACAGCAGAACTCCTACGAGCAGTACTTC
TRBV6-5	TRBJ1-5	once	15	NA	CASSYSRGRGQPQHF	TGTGCCAGCAGTTACTCCCGGGGAAGGGGACAGCCCCAGCATTTT
TRBV6-5	TRBJ2-7	NA	16	TRBD1	CASSYSTQPTGDEQYF	TGTGCCAGCAGTTACTCGACTCAACCTACAGGGGACGAGCAGTACTTC
TRBV2	TRBJ1-1	NA	14	TRBD1	CATLQGAMFTEAFF	TGTGCCACCCTACAGGGGGCCATGTTCACTGAAGCTTTCTTT
TRBV7-2	TRBJ2-4	once	14	NA	CASSTGLAKNIQYF	TGTGCCAGCAGCACAGGCTTAGCCAAAAACATTCAGTACTTC
TRBV4-2	TRBJ2-2	NA	16	NA	CASSPFGFGDTGELFF	TGTGCCAGCAGCCCCTTTGGTTTCGGGGACACCGGGGAGCTGTTTTTT
TRBV6-5	TRBJ2-2	NA	15	NA	CASRGGGSNTGELFF	TGTGCCAGCAGAGGGGGGGGCTCGAACACCGGGGAGCTGTTTTTT
TRBV28	TRBJ1-1	NA	14	NA	CASSLEALNTEAFF	TGTGCCAGCAGTTTAGAAGCGCTGAACACTGAAGCTTTCTTT
TRBV6-2/TRBV6-3	TRBJ1-2	NA	15	NA	CASSRSRGTNYGYTF	TGTGCCAGCAGCCGATCTCGGGGAACTAACTATGGCTACACCTTC
TRBV28	TRBJ1-1	NA	13	NA	CASSSLGQFEAFF	TGTGCCAGCAGTTCCCTCGGACAGTTTGAAGCTTTCTTT
TRBV6-5	TRBJ2-3	NA	13	NA	CASSYQGTDTQYF	TGTGCCAGCAGTTACCAGGGAACAGATACGCAGTATTTT
TRBV5-1	TRBJ1-1	NA	14	TRBD1	CASSPVTGTGLAFF	TGCGCCAGCAGCCCAGTGACAGGGACAGGATTAGCTTTCTTT
TRBV3-1/TRBV3-2	TRBJ1-1	NA	17	TRBD1	CASSQDPRTGGNTEAFF	TGTGCCAGCAGCCAAGATCCTCGGACAGGAGGGAACACTGAAGCTTTCTTT
TRBV3-1/TRBV3-2	TRBJ1-5	NA	16	NA	CASSQGGQGDNQPQHF	TGTGCCAGCAGCCAAGGAGGTCAGGGCGACAATCAGCCCCAGCATTTT
TRBV7-8	TRBJ1-5	NA	15	NA	CASSQAGGFNQPQHF	TGTGCCAGCAGCCAAGCGGGGGGCTTCAATCAGCCCCAGCATTTT
TRBV10-3	TRBJ2-1	NA	14	TRBD2	CAISDRGLAGEQFF	TGTGCCATCAGTGACCGGGGACTAGCGGGCGAGCAGTTCTTC
TRBV18	TRBJ2-7	NA	20	TRBD1	CASSATTRTGVYPGTYEQYF	TGTGCCAGCTCAGCAACGACCCGGACAGGGGTTTACCCGGGGACCTACGAGCAGTACTTC
TRBV3-1/TRBV3-2	TRBJ1-3	NA	15	NA	CASSQKRGAGNTIYF	TGTGCCAGCAGCCAAAAACGGGGAGCTGGAAACACCATATATTTT
TRBV11-2	TRBJ2-1	NA	17	NA	CASSLVIIGSSYNEQFF	TGTGCCAGCAGCTTAGTTATTATAGGAAGCTCCTACAATGAGCAGTTCTTC
TRBV5-1	TRBJ1-5	NA	15	TRBD1	CASSLAAGGYQPQHF	TGCGCCAGCAGCTTGGCCGCAGGGGGCTATCAGCCCCAGCATTTT
TRBV5-1	TRBJ2-3	NA	15	TRBD2	CASSWAGGGAIKQYF	TGCGCCAGCAGCTGGGCGGGCGGGGGGGCAATCAAGCAGTATTTT
TRBV19	TRBJ2-1	NA	13	NA	CASTPPSYNEQFF	TGTGCCAGTACCCCCCCAAGTTACAATGAGCAGTTCTTC
TRBV6-2/TRBV6-3	TRBJ1-1	NA	16	NA	CASSYGGETGFTEAFF	TGTGCCAGCAGTTACGGGGGGGAGACAGGCTTCACTGAAGCTTTCTTT
TRBV7-9	TRBJ1-6	NA	15	NA	CASSLGQGNNSPLHF	TGTGCCAGCAGCTTAGGGCAGGGAAATAATTCACCCCTCCACTTT
TRBV25-1	TRBJ2-1	NA	14	TRBD2	CASRGLAGYNEQFF	TGTGCCAGCAGGGGACTAGCGGGATACAATGAGCAGTTCTTC
TRBV7-2	TRBJ1-1	NA	15	NA	CASSLVGGLNTEAFF	TGTGCCAGCAGCTTAGTGGGGGGCCTGAACACTGAAGCTTTCTTT
TRBV3-1/TRBV3-2	TRBJ2-2	NA	15	NA	CASSQVSPNTGELFF	TGTGCCAGCAGCCAAGTGTCACCGAACACCGGGGAGCTGTTTTTT
TRBV12-3/TRBV12-4	TRBJ2-1	NA	11	NA	CASSHDNEQFF	TGTGCCAGCAGTCACGACAATGAGCAGTTCTTC
TRBV5-5	TRBJ1-5	NA	13	NA	CASSVYVNQPQHF	TGTGCCAGCAGCGTGTACGTCAATCAGCCCCAGCATTTT
TRBV13	TRBJ1-5	NA	13	NA	CASAYKGTQPQHF	TGTGCCAGCGCTTATAAGGGAACCCAGCCCCAGCATTTT
TRBV3-1/TRBV3-2	TRBJ2-7	NA	16	NA	CASSQDRKKRAYEQYF	TGTGCCAGCAGCCAAGATCGCAAAAAGAGAGCTTACGAGCAGTACTTC
TRBV3-1/TRBV3-2	TRBJ2-6	NA	20	NA	CASSRKGSGAGSSGANVLTF	TGTGCCAGCAGCCGTAAGGGATCTGGTGCGGGGTCCTCTGGGGCCAACGTCCTGACTTTC
TRBV27	TRBJ1-3	NA	13	NA	CASGAGAEHTIYF	TGTGCCAGCGGGGCAGGGGCCGAACACACCATATATTTT
TRBV28	TRBJ2-1	NA	14	TRBD1	CASEQGGTYNEQFF	TGTGCCAGCGAACAGGGGGGTACCTACAATGAGCAGTTCTTC